The 13 T cell receptor beta chains listed next were all sequenced from one sample in a study of control samples from healthy donors and cancer patients. Here immunoSEQ multiplex PCR was the method, and the copy in TCRdb shows in-frame clones only, minus some. Of under 200,000 clones listed, roughly 94% are singletons. Material: blood. These receptors originate from a woman between 35 and 50 years old in good health.

This clone was detected only once. The chain uses TRBV27 and TRBJ2-7; 7 bases fit TRBD1. The CDR3 runs to 16 residues. V shed 3 bases, J shed 4 bases, and the junction held 12 bases outside the gene matches. Germline values: CDR1 MNHEY, CDR2 SMNVEV (reference sequence). The chain's CDR3 is CASSFQGQELHYEQYF. The CDR3 region has the DNA TGTGCCAGCAGTTTTCAAGGACAGGAGCTGCATTACGAGCAGTACTTC.

The chain combines TRBV10-2 with TRBJ2-1; 7 bases match TRBD2. Germline loops: CDR1 WSHSY, CDR2 SAAADI. The CDR3 is made up of 15 amino acids. The ends lost 3 bases at V and 7 bases at J; junction bases unmatched: 9. CDR3: CASSDFGRERNEQFF. CDR3 coding DNA: TGCGCCAGCAGTGACTTTGGGCGGGAGAGGAATGAGCAGTTCTTC.

This clone is a singleton in its sample. The gene calls are TRBV3-1 (or the pseudogene TRBV3-2) and TRBJ2-3; 9 bases line up with TRBD2. Unmatched junction bases numbered 7, after V lost 6 bases and J lost 6 bases. The CDR3 extends over 14 amino acids. Germline V lookup: CDR1 LGHDT, CDR2 YNNKEL (reference sequence). This CDR3 reads CASRFGGGADTQYF. CDR3 sequence (DNA): TGTGCCAGCAGGTTTGGCGGGGGGGCGGATACGCAGTATTTT.

This chain links TRBV30 with TRBJ1-5, with a weak D call TRBD1 (5 bases). V shed 7 bases and J shed 2 bases, with 12 bases lying between them. Germline CDR1 and CDR2: GTSNPN and SVGIG (reference sequence). The CDR3 is 13 residues long. The CDR3 here is CALQGKGNQPQHF. Here the CDR3 DNA reads TGTGCCTTGCAGGGCAAGGGCAATCAGCCCCAGCATTTT.

The chain carries TRBV30 and TRBJ2-3; TRBD2 agrees at 7 bases. There are 15 residues in the CDR3. CDR1 is GTSNPN, CDR2 SVGIG, per germline (reference sequence). Trimming cost V 2 bases and J 2 bases; bases outside gene matches: 7. As DNA, the CDR3 is TGTGCCTGGAGTTCGGCTAGCGGCTTCACAGATACGCAGTATTTT. It translates to CAWSSASGFTDTQYF.

The genes are TRBV5-1 and TRBJ2-5, with no clear D. V gave up 4 bases and J gave up 1 base, with 14 bases separating them. From germline, CDR1 is SGHRS and CDR2 YFSETQ. This CDR3 has 15 residues. The CDR3 bases are TGCGCCAGCAGCCTAGGGTCTGGCCCCCAAGAGACCCAGTACTTC. It yields the protein CASSLGSGPQETQYF.

This clone was seen a single time. V usage is TRBV3-1 (or the pseudogene TRBV3-2) and J usage is TRBJ2-7; 12 nucleotides match TRBD2. CDR1 LGHDT and CDR2 YNNKEL come from the germline V gene (reference sequence). This CDR3 has 14 amino acids. V trimming: 9 bases; J trimming: 7 bases; junction bases outside the gene matches: 10. CDR3 protein: CASGLAGGQGEQYF. CDR3 sequence (DNA): TGTGCCAGTGGGCTAGCGGGAGGGCAGGGGGAGCAGTACTTC.

In its sample, this clone was seen once. The chain is built from TRBV7-8 and TRBJ1-6, with 11 bases fitting TRBD1. Germline loops: CDR1 SGHVS, CDR2 FQNEAQ. V trimming: 5 bases; J trimming: 8 bases; junction bases outside the gene matches: 8. The CDR3 length is 16 residues. Here the CDR3 reads CASSPRTGGSDSPLHF. CDR3 sequence (DNA): TGTGCCAGCAGCCCTCGGACAGGGGGCTCGGATTCACCCCTCCACTTT.

The chain couples TRBV6-2 or TRBV6-3 to TRBJ2-2, with unresolved D. The V end was cut by 4 bases, the J end by 1 base, with 7 bases between. This CDR3 is built from 14 residues. Germline V CDR1 and CDR2: MNHEY, SVGEGT. The CDR3 DNA sequence: TGTGCCAGCAGTTGGTTGGGGAACACCGGGGAGCTGTTTTTT. Translated: CASSWLGNTGELFF.

The chain is built from TRBV7-8 and TRBJ1-1; tentatively, D is TRBD1 (5 bases). Germline CDR1 and CDR2: SGHVS and FQNEAQ. The CDR3 consists of 15 residues. The V and J ends lost 2 bases and 1 base respectively, with 11 bases between them. The CDR3 loop is CASSLQGRTNTEAFF. In DNA, the CDR3 is TGTGCCAGCAGCTTACAGGGTCGAACGAACACTGAAGCTTTCTTT.

This clone was found a few times. V gene TRBV4-3 combines with J gene TRBJ2-2; 8 bases are a match to TRBD1. Looked up from germline, CDR1 is LGHNA and CDR2 is YSLEER. There are 15 residues in the CDR3. Losses at the gene ends were 4 bases for V and 2 bases for J; bases not matched to a gene: 3. In DNA, the CDR3 is TGCGCCAGCAGCCGAGACAGGGGAAACACCGGGGAGCTGTTTTTT. Amino acids: CASSRDRGNTGELFF.

The gene calls are TRBV6-5 and TRBJ2-5; no clear D. CDR1 and CDR2 (germline): MNHEY, SVGAGI. V was trimmed by 6 bases and J by 9 bases, leaving 14 bases between them. The CDR3 consists of 12 residues. The CDR3 nucleotides are TGTGCCAGCAGCCACCTCCCCGAGCCCCAGTACTTC. Translating gives CASSHLPEPQYF.

The chain combines TRBV4-1 with TRBJ1-6; D remains unclear. V lost 0 bases and J lost 10, with 10 bases in between. Germline V gene data show CDR1 as MGHRA and CDR2 as YSYEKL. This CDR3 spans 14 amino acids. The CDR3 DNA is TGCGCCAGCAGCCAAGATCGAGGGTGGTCACCCCTCCACTTT. This gives the protein CASSQDRGWSPLHF.